Sequencing of this TCR beta chain was carried out in a study of tumor-infiltrating lymphocytes in primary liver carcinoma. Overall study: All lesions had stage T1-T3 N0M0 and roughly 4 to 11 cm widths.

This clonotype was found a few times. Making TCR beta cDNA involved roughly 500 ng total RNA and a constant-region primer. Generation of the TCR beta libraries relied on three nested multiplex PCR rounds using slightly modified ARM-PCR. Primers for the first two PCR rounds were TRBV1-TRBV30 forward primers and a C-beta reverse primer (roughly 9 cycles per round). MiXCR was run by TCRdb on the multiplex PCR reads, yielding one entry per CDR3 protein. This table holds about 130,000 distinct CDR3 sequences, around 64% found once. Extraction of RNA together with DNA used about 20-34 mg of unsorted bulk tissue. Sampling was performed at five separate regions of each tumor. V was clipped by 3 bases and J by 9 bases, with 16 bases between them. The CDR3 is made up of 14 amino acids. The germline CDR1 and CDR2 sequences are SGHRS and YFSETQ.

The clonotype was recovered from a woman in her sixties with primary liver carcinoma and hepatitis B virus infection. The chain carries TRBV5-1 and TRBJ2-1; D possibly uses TRBD1 or TRBD2 (6 bases each). Source material: liver tumor tissue from sampling region 3. Subset indicated: tumor region T3, left-lateral pole. The CDR3 region has the DNA TGCGCCAGCAGCTCCCTAGGGGGAGCGGGTGAGCAGTTCTTC. This gives the protein CASSSLGGAGEQFF.